These 17 T cell receptor beta chains originate from one sample sequenced in a study of shared clonotypes between healthy human individuals (dated by TCRdb to 2018 to 2020). Library construction relied on the immunoSEQ multiplex PCR assay. This is the immuneACCESS table as TCRdb keeps it, with only in-frame sequences that have V and J called. A part of the clones is gone; compared with another copy, unresolved V genes explain less than half, and the rest is unexplained. This sample holds some 2,500,000 clones; about 90% were observed only once. Of the sample, around 0.38% falls within the top ten clones. Sequencing used naive CD4+ T cells from PBMCs. In light of the paper, this sample's cell subset or site label describes: CD45RA+ positively selected. The source is a man between 18 and 35 years old in good health. Some clones in this sample may be carry-over from other donors' samples.

The chain employs TRBV28 and TRBJ2-5; 7 positions agree with TRBD2. The germline gives CDR1 MDHEN, CDR2 SYDVKM. Trimming at V came to 1 base and at J to 1 base, leaving 3 bases not matched to a gene. CDR3 size: 15 residues. The CDR3 spells CASSLLWTSQETQYF. The CDR3 bases are TGTGCCAGCAGTTTATTGTGGACTAGCCAAGAGACCCAGTACTTC.

Notes on this clone: The same CDR3 also results from other DNA sequences found in this sample. The V and J genes are TRBV28 and TRBJ1-2; D is uncertain. The length of the CDR3 is 10 residues. Germline CDR1 reads MDHEN; CDR2 reads SYDVKM. V was trimmed by 4 bases and J by 8 bases, leaving 5 bases between them. This chain's CDR3 is CASSSVGYTF. The CDR3, as DNA: TGTGCCAGCAGTTCAGTGGGCTACACCTTC.

The chain recombines TRBV5-1 with TRBJ2-6, with D hard to call. Germline V CDR1 and CDR2: SGHRS, YFSETQ. The CDR3 is made up of 15 amino acids. V gave up 6 bases and J gave up 4 bases, with 14 bases separating them. The CDR3 reads CASNPDPRGANVLTF. DNA of the CDR3: TGCGCCAGCAATCCGGACCCCCGGGGGGCCAACGTCCTGACTTTC.

This sequence joins TRBV4-2 and TRBJ2-2; a possible D gene is TRBD2 (6 bases). V lost 3 bases, J lost 9 bases, and 17 bases lay in between. The germline V gene encodes CDR1 LGHNA and CDR2 YNFKEQ. This CDR3 is built from 15 residues. CDR3 sequence (DNA): TGTGCCAGCAGCCAGGGTCCGGGGGAGGCCAGGGAGCTGTTTTTT. Amino acid sequence: CASSQGPGEARELFF.

The chain has TRBV7-2 and TRBJ1-5, with D uncertain. The V end was cut by 10 bases, the J end by 3 bases, with 13 bases between. CDR3 size: 13 residues. Germline V lookup: CDR1 SGHTA, CDR2 FQGNSA. The CDR3 reads CATRKGFNQPQHF. The DNA of the CDR3 is TGTGCCACCAGAAAGGGATTCAATCAGCCCCAGCATTTT.

This chain links TRBV9 with TRBJ2-1, with D perhaps matching TRBD1 or TRBD2 (6 bases each). This CDR3 region has 16 residues. V was shortened by 0 bases and J by 5 bases, with 15 bases between the two germline ends. Germline V gives CDR1 SGDLS, CDR2 YYNGEE. For the CDR3, the DNA is TGTGCCAGCAGCGTAGAGGGGCGGCGGGACAACAATGAGCAGTTCTTC. Translated, it gives CASSVEGRRDNNEQFF.

V and J are TRBV6-5 and TRBJ2-1, with D maybe TRBD2 (5 bases). Deletions cut 7 bases from V and 4 bases from J, with 17 bases between. Germline CDR1 and CDR2: MNHEY and SVGAGI. The CDR3 has 15 amino acids. CDR3 in amino acids: CASKKRAGAYNEQFF. The CDR3 DNA follows: TGTGCCAGCAAAAAGAGGGCGGGCGCTTACAATGAGCAGTTCTTC.

The chain carries TRBV6-1 and TRBJ1-1, with unresolved D. Germline V gene sequence: CDR1 MNHNS, CDR2 SASEGT. The CDR3 is 14 residues long. V was trimmed by 8 bases and J by 1 base, leaving 14 bases between them. The CDR3 loop is CASRTYIWNTEAFF. The CDR3 bases are TGTGCCAGCCGGACTTACATCTGGAACACTGAAGCTTTCTTT.

This rearrangement joins TRBV7-6 to TRBJ1-2; 7 bases align to TRBD1. The CDR3 is 13 residues long. Trimming took 5 bases from V and 6 from J; bases not matched to a gene: 6. Germline CDR1 SGHVS, CDR2 FNYEAQ. CDR3 sequence: CASSPTGYDGYTF. The CDR3 DNA follows: TGTGCCAGCAGCCCGACAGGGTATGATGGCTACACCTTC.

V usage is TRBV4-1 and J usage is TRBJ2-2, with 10 bases matching TRBD2. Germline values: CDR1 MGHRA, CDR2 YSYEKL. The V and J ends lost 0 bases and 6 bases, in that order; junction bases with no gene match: 4. This CDR3 contains 16 residues. The CDR3 reads CASSQEPSGSAGELFF. The DNA of the CDR3 is TGCGCCAGCAGCCAAGAGCCTAGCGGGAGCGCCGGGGAGCTGTTTTTT.

The chain joins TRBV18 to TRBJ1-4; no clear D gene. CDR1 is KGHSH and CDR2 is LQKENI in the germline V gene. The CDR3 consists of 14 residues. The ends were cut back, 5 bases at V and 7 bases at J, with 14 bases in the middle. CDR3 nucleotide sequence: TGTGCCAGCTCAACCCCGAGCAAGAGTGAAAAACTGTTTTTT. The encoded protein is CASSTPSKSEKLFF.

This chain joins TRBV9 and TRBJ2-1, with TRBD1 matching over 11 bases. There are 14 residues in the CDR3. The germline gives CDR1 SGDLS, CDR2 YYNGEE. The ends lost 4 bases at V and 6 bases at J; junction bases unmatched: 3. The CDR3 here is CASSRGTGGNEQFF. CDR3 nucleotides: TGTGCCAGCAGCCGGGGGACAGGGGGCAATGAGCAGTTCTTC.

The V and J genes are TRBV6-1 and TRBJ2-7; a weak D match, TRBD2 (7 bases). V lost 8 bases, J lost 7 bases, and 18 bases lay in between. Germline assignment: CDR1 MNHNS and CDR2 SASEGT. The CDR3 has 13 residues. CDR3 in amino acids: CASSPYREGEQYF. CDR3 in DNA: TGTGCCAGCTCACCCTACAGGGAGGGGGAGCAGTACTTC.

The chain carries TRBV5-1 and TRBJ2-5; D might be TRBD1 (6 bases). Trimming took 4 bases from V and 3 from J, leaving 16 bases between them. The germline gives CDR1 SGHRS, CDR2 YFSETQ. This CDR3 region has 15 residues. The CDR3 protein is CASSGTGTGEETQYF. CDR3 bases: TGCGCCAGCAGCGGAACAGGGACGGGCGAAGAGACCCAGTACTTC.

This sequence joins TRBV5-5 and TRBJ2-7; 8 nucleotides agree with TRBD1. The CDR3 has 16 amino acids. J lost 2 bases, V lost 1 base, and 8 bases had no gene match. Germline V gene data show CDR1 as SGHKS and CDR2 as YYEKEE (reference sequence). The CDR3 protein is CASSLLVSGGPYEQYF. CDR3 coding DNA: TGTGCCAGCAGCTTGTTGGTTTCAGGGGGCCCCTACGAGCAGTACTTC. The whole variable domain, remainder taken from reference TRBV5-5 and TRBJ2-7, is DAGVTQSPTHLIKTRGQQVTLRCSPISGHKSVSWYQQVLGQGPQFIFQYYEKEERGRGNFPDRFSARQFPNYSSELNVNALLLGDSALYLCASSLLVSGGPYEQYFGPGTRLTVT.

The rearrangement uses TRBV2 and TRBJ1-5, with TRBD1 as a possible D gene (5 bases). CDR1 and CDR2 from the germline V gene are SNHLY and FYNNEI. V lost 8 bases, J lost 5 bases, and 16 bases lay in between. The CDR3 length is 14 residues. CDR3 DNA: TGTGCCAGCTCTTCTCAGGCGGGGGATCAGCCCCAGCATTTT. This translates into CASSSQAGDQPQHF.

V is TRBV27 and J is TRBJ2-3; D call uncertain. From germline, CDR1 is MNHEY and CDR2 SMNVEV (reference sequence). The CDR3 sequence is 14 residues long. Deletions cut 6 bases from V and 1 base from J, with 11 bases between. CDR3 region: CASRLIHGTDTQYF. As DNA, the CDR3 is TGTGCCAGCAGACTAATTCACGGCACAGATACGCAGTATTTT.